Reported below is one T cell receptor (beta chain). The antigen remains undetermined. The CDR3 is made up of 13 amino acids. Trimming removed 7 bases at V and 0 bases at J, with 8 bases between. TCRdb reanalysed the RACE reads using MiXCR and keeps one entry per CDR3 protein. Found here are some 380,000 distinct CDR3 sequences, about 4.8% of them singletons; the top ten hold about 2.2%. The data stem from a study of human T cells and chemical hapten exposure. General observations from the study: DPC sensitization left the count of TCRs above 1 in 1000 unchanged.

The sample's time point: patch test 1, 2 weeks after DPC sensitization. Noted treatment: therapeutic diphenylcyclopropenone sensitization with weekly scalp DPC. Prior to application of each patch test, blood was drawn. The authors extracted total RNA from unfractionated whole blood. The sequenced sample was whole blood, obtained in connection with sensitization to the hapten diphenylcyclopropenone (DPC). This receptor was taken from a woman aged 50 to 60 with alopecia areata. Some clones in this sample may be carry-over from other donors' samples. The chain employs TRBV12-3 or TRBV12-4 and TRBJ2-3, with D hard to call. The CDR3 reads CASKAASTDTQYF. The CDR3 DNA sequence: TGTGCCAGCAAGGCGGCTAGCACAGATACGCAGTATTTT.